This entry lists 25 T cell receptor delta chains sequenced from one sample in a study of γδ T cells in repeated Plasmodium falciparum infection. TCRdb reran clone calling via CATT on the multiplex PCR reads. This sample yields some 51,000 delta-chain clones, of which approximately 2% are seen a single time; roughly a quarter belongs to the top ten. Flow sorting of PBMC yielded separate Vgamma9/Vdelta2+ and Vdelta2-negative gammadelta T cell populations for bulk repertoire analysis. The sample taken for sequencing was gamma-delta T cells from blood. These receptors were obtained from a pool of human donors (malaria-infected and uninfected, not separated).

This clone was found a few times. A far larger clone is just one base off, so this is likely a read error. The same CDR3 also results from other DNA sequences found in this sample. The J gene has no call, while the V gene is TRDV1; the D call of TRDD3 is as the table states it, not checked on the DNA. This CDR3 comprises 18 residues. Germline CDR1 and CDR2: TSWWSYY and QGS. CDR3 residues: CALGETSTGDIYTDKLIF. CDR3 coding DNA: TGTGCTCTTGGGGAAACATCTACAGGGGATATATACACCGATAAACTCATCTTC.

As to this clone: TCRdb lists the protein of a much larger clone for this DNA, which differs at residue 7, so this is likely a read error; the protein given here is translated from the DNA itself. The rearrangement uses TRDV1 and TRDJ1; no reliable D call. No J segment appears in TCRdb, so it was assigned here by matching the sequence to germline. The V and J ends lost 1 base and 3 bases respectively, with 12 bases between them. Germline assignment: CDR1 TSWWSYY and CDR2 QGS. The CDR3 extends over 15 amino acids. The CDR3 DNA reads TGTGCTCTTGGGGAACCCTCATCCATCCCCGATAAACTCATCTTT. It yields the protein CALGEPSSIPDKLIF.

In its sample, this clone was seen many times. TCRdb shows a much larger clone's protein in place of this DNA's translation, and the two differ at residue 13, likely through a read error; the protein shown is translated from the DNA. The chain couples TRDV2 to TRDJ1, with 10 bases that match TRDD3. Because TCRdb records no J gene, it was assigned here through a match of the DNA to germline. Losses at the gene ends were 0 bases for V and 0 bases for J; bases not matched to a gene: 12. Germline CDR1 GEAIGNYY, CDR2 EKD. The CDR3 contains 19 residues. The CDR3 here is CACDTVGGIRRHYTDKLIF. CDR3 DNA sequence: TGTGCCTGTGACACCGTAGGGGGGATACGCCGGCACTACACCGATAAACTCATCTTT.

This clone came up many times. This sequence is one base from a far larger clone and is likely a read error. Other DNA sequences of this sample code for an identical CDR3. V and J are TRDV1 and TRDJ1; TRDD3 matches at 10 bases. V was pared by 0 bases and J by 3 bases, with 16 bases of the junction left unmatched. The CDR3 covers 20 residues. Germline V CDR1 and CDR2: TSWWSYY, QGS. The CDR3, as DNA: TGTGCTCTTGGGGAACTACGTCCTTACTGGGGGATCCCTCGAGCCGATAAACTCATCTTT. Its translation is CALGELRPYWGIPRADKLIF.

This clone occurred a few times. The translation of this DNA and the TCRdb protein of a much larger clone differ at residue 12, probably owing to a read error; the protein shown here is translated from the DNA. V and J are TRDV2 and TRDJ1; D perhaps matches TRDD3 (6 bases). The J gene is absent in TCRdb and was assigned here via DNA matching to germline. Germline V CDR1 and CDR2: GEAIGNYY, EKD. Trimming stripped 0 bases from V and 4 bases from J, with 29 bases between. The CDR3 runs 20 residues. In DNA form, the CDR3 reads TGTGCCTGTGACACCGGCACCACTCTTAGGTGGAGGATACATAGCGATAAACTCATCTTT. Translation: CACDTGTTLRWRIHSDKLIF.

This clone was observed a few times. Translating this DNA gives a protein that differs at residue 13 from the TCRdb one, which belongs to a much larger clone; a read error is likely, and the protein shown is this translation. CDR3 coding DNA: TGTGCCTGTGACCAATTACTGGGGGATACCGATAAACCCATCTTT. It specifies CACDQLLGDTDKPIF. The V gene call reads TRDV2; no J gene was called; the D call in the table, TRDD3, was not verified against the DNA. Germline V gene sequence: CDR1 GEAIGNYY, CDR2 EKD. The CDR3 is made up of 15 amino acids.

By sample fraction, this clone is medium-sized. The sample holds other DNA sequences that translate to the same CDR3. The chain carries TRDV1 and TRDJ1; 11 bases align to TRDD3. This CDR3 is built from 24 residues. Unmatched junction bases numbered 30, after V lost 2 bases and J lost 4 bases. Germline CDR1 and CDR2: TSWWSYY and QGS. CDR3 DNA: TGTGCTCTTGGGGAAACTGCGGTTCGGAATGACCTAATCGTACTGGGGGATAATCACGATAAACTCATCTTT. Its protein is CALGETAVRNDLIVLGDNHDKLIF.

This clone was recorded a few times. TCRdb lists the protein of a much larger clone for this DNA, which differs at residue 9, so this is likely a read error; the protein given here is translated from the DNA itself. The chain has TRDV3 and TRDJ1, with 11 bases identical to TRDD3. Losses at the gene ends were 3 bases for V and 2 bases for J; bases not matched to a gene: 26. From germline, CDR1 is TVYSNPD and CDR2 GDNSRS (reference sequence). The CDR3 has 21 amino acids. CDR3 loop: CAFPRGLPLNWGIVATDKLIF. CDR3 nucleotide sequence: TGTGCCTTCCCGCGGGGTCTTCCCTTAAACTGGGGGATAGTAGCGACCGATAAACTCATCTTT.

On this clone itself: This DNA's translation and the protein TCRdb lists, from a much larger clone, do not match at residue 15, likely due to a read error; the protein shown is translated from the DNA. The V gene is given as TRDV3, and no J gene call is available; the table's D call, TRDD3, was not checked against the DNA. The CDR3 consists of 17 residues. Germline V gene data show CDR1 as TVYSNPD and CDR2 as GDNSRS (reference sequence). CDR3 in DNA: TGTGCCTTTAGCTTCCGGACTGGGGGTCCGTACACCGATAAACCCATCTTT. It yields the protein CAFSFRTGGPYTDKPIF.

Note on this clone: The protein given by TCRdb reflects a much larger clone and differs at residue 10 from this DNA's translation, likely from a read error; the protein shown is the DNA's translation. This rearrangement joins TRAV38-2/DV8 to TRDJ2; D is uncertain. TCRdb lists no J gene, so it was determined here by aligning the DNA to germline. The CDR3 has 21 residues. Trimming stripped 0 bases from V and 1 base from J, with 25 bases between. Germline V gives CDR1 TSESDYY, CDR2 QEAYKQQN. CDR3 residues: CAYRSALFSPRTVFLTAQLFF. DNA for the CDR3: TGTGCTTATAGGAGCGCGTTATTCTCCCCCCGTACTGTATTTTTGACAGCACAACTCTTCTTT.

This clone was counted between two and nine times. A far bigger clonotype differs at one base, so this is likely a read error. Other DNA sequences of this sample code for an identical CDR3. The chain employs TRDV3 and TRDJ1; the match to TRDD3 covers 10 bases. The CDR3 is 21 amino acids. V was pared by 3 bases and J by 2 bases, with 27 bases of the junction left unmatched. CDR1 TVYSNPD and CDR2 GDNSRS come from the germline V gene (reference sequence). CDR3 coding DNA: TGTGCCTTAGCATGGCCTTCCTCCCCGTACTGGGGGATCCTTCCTACCGATAAACTCATCTTT. Its translation is CALAWPSSPYWGILPTDKLIF.

This clone was detected many times. With a far larger clone one base away, a read error is the likely cause. The chain uses TRDV2 and TRDJ3; D not resolved. This CDR3 region has 17 residues. Germline V gene sequence: CDR1 GEAIGNYY, CDR2 EKD. CDR3 bases: TGTGCCTGTGGCACCTTAGACGGCTCCTGGGACACCCGACAGATGTTTTTC. Protein sequence: CACGTLDGSWDTRQMFF.

Points on this clone: This likely stems from a read error, as it lies one base from a far larger clone. The same CDR3 also results from other DNA sequences found in this sample. The chain uses TRDV1 and TRDJ2; TRDD3 agrees at 10 bases. CDR3 length: 20 residues. Germline values: CDR1 TSWWSYY, CDR2 QGS. The junction had 14 bases not matched to a gene; V was cut back by 1 base and J by 3 bases. Written as DNA, the CDR3 is TGTGCTCTTGGGGAACGGACCTGGGACTGGGGGATGGGTCTGACAGCACAACTCTTCTTT. It codes for CALGERTWDWGMGLTAQLFF.

This clone was seen a handful of times. TCRdb assigns this DNA the protein of a much larger clone, which departs from its translation at residue 19; this likely reflects a read error, and the protein shown comes from translating the DNA. V usage is TRDV1 and J usage is TRDJ1; 10 nucleotides align to TRDD3. Assignment of the J gene here rests on matching the DNA to germline, because TCRdb gives none. The J segment lost 7 bases and the V segment lost 3 bases, leaving 32 bases of the junction unmatched. This CDR3 comprises 23 residues. Germline V gene sequence: CDR1 TSWWSYY, CDR2 QGS. For the CDR3, the DNA is TGTGCTCTTGGGGACAAAGCCCCGGCATGGGGGATACTCCTCTTAGGACCTCTCTCTAAACTCATCTTT. Residues: CALGDKAPAWGILLLGPLSKLIF.

The sample holds a few counts of this clone. A far larger clone is only one base removed, so a read error is likely. Other nucleotide sequences from this sample produce the same CDR3. This sequence joins TRDV1 and TRDJ1; D remains unclear. TCRdb supplies no J gene; here it was assigned by aligning the nucleotide sequence to germline. Germline V gene lookup returns CDR1 TSWWSYY and CDR2 QGS. This CDR3 has 16 amino acids. The CDR3 DNA reads TGTGCTCTTGGGGACCCGTCCTTTTTCGACACTGATAAACTCATCTTT. Translated: CALGDPSFFDTDKLIF.

For this clone: This DNA's translation and the protein TCRdb lists, from a much larger clone, do not match at residue 14, likely due to a read error; the protein shown is translated from the DNA. The chain uses TRDV3 and TRDJ2; 13 positions match TRDD3. V lost 3 bases and J lost 4; bases outside the gene matches: 20. Germline CDR1 TVYSNPD, CDR2 GDNSRS (reference sequence). The CDR3 has 20 amino acids. The CDR3 reads CAFLFLREHWGIRSTAQLFF. The CDR3 DNA is TGTGCCTTCCTCTTCCTCCGGGAGCACTGGGGGATACGCTCGACAGCACAACTCTTCTTT.

Only a few counts were recorded for this clone. The protein TCRdb gives is from a much larger clone and does not agree with this DNA's translation at residue 4, likely a read error; the protein shown here comes from the DNA. Here the CDR3 DNA reads TGTGCCTTTGGAATCCTTCCTACGAGGGGATACGGGGGGTACACCGATAAACTCATCTTT. Its translation: CAFGILPTRGYGGYTDKLIF. The rearrangement uses TRDV3 and TRDJ1, with D perhaps given as TRDD2 or TRDD3 (9 bases each). The J gene, not given by TCRdb, was assigned here from a germline match of the nucleotide sequence. Germline CDR1 reads TVYSNPD; CDR2 reads GDNSRS (reference sequence). This CDR3 region has 20 residues. V was cut by 2 bases and J by 0 bases, with 31 bases left in between. Full variable domain (remainder filled in from reference TRDV3 and TRDJ1): CDKVTQSSPDQTVASGSEVVLLCTYDTVYSNPDLFWYRIRPDYSFQFVFYGDNSRSEGADFTQGRFSVKHILTQKAFHLVISPVRTEDSATYYCAFGILPTRGYGGYTDKLIFGKGTRVTVEP.

This clone was seen more than once but under ten times. A far more abundant clone sits one base away, making this likely a read error. The same CDR3 also results from other DNA sequences found in this sample. The V and J genes are TRDV1 and TRDJ1, with 13 bases that match TRDD3. Assignment of the J gene here rests on matching the DNA to germline, because TCRdb gives none. CDR3 length equals 24 residues. CDR1 TSWWSYY and CDR2 QGS come from the germline V gene. Germline trimming cut 2 bases from V and 4 bases from J; bases unmatched to any gene: 28. This chain's CDR3 is CALGEVPSFLLPLLGDTLGDKLIF. The CDR3 DNA sequence: TGTGCTCTTGGGGAAGTCCCCTCCTTCCTACTCCCTCTACTGGGGGATACGCTGGGCGATAAACTCATCTTT.

This clone came up a few times. TCRdb lists the protein of a much larger clone for this DNA, which differs at residue 12, so this is likely a read error; the protein given here is translated from the DNA itself. The chain links TRDV2 to TRDJ1; 7 bases are a match to TRDD3. J was trimmed by 3 bases and V by 0 bases; bases with no gene match: 12. The V gene's germline CDR1 is GEAIGNYY and CDR2 EKD. This CDR3 is built from 17 residues. The CDR3 bases are TGTGCCTGTGACACCGTGGGGGAGGCCCCGAGACCCGATAAACTCATCTTT. Translating it yields CACDTVGEAPRPDKLIF.

This clone was recorded many times. This chain joins TRDV2 and TRDJ1; no clear D. The J gene, missing from TCRdb, was assigned here through DNA to germline matching. V shed 0 bases and J shed 0 bases, with 10 bases lying between them. The CDR3 is made up of 15 amino acids. The germline V gene encodes CDR1 GEAIGNYY and CDR2 EKD. CDR3 DNA sequence: TGTGCCTGTGACACCGTAGCTACTTACACCGATAAACTCATCTTT. Protein product: CACDTVATYTDKLIF.

Comments on this clone: A far larger clone is one nucleotide away, so this likely arose from a read error. Other DNA sequences from this sample encode an identical CDR3 as well. The V and J genes are TRDV1 and TRDJ1, with TRDD3 matching over 8 bases. The J gene comes from matching the DNA to germline here; TCRdb lacks it. The CDR3 is made up of 18 amino acids. The germline V gene encodes CDR1 TSWWSYY and CDR2 QGS. V shed 1 base and J 3 bases; nucleotides not matched to a gene: 13. The CDR3 region is CALGEPSRLGDNPDKLIF. The CDR3 DNA is TGTGCTCTTGGGGAACCCTCACGCCTGGGGGACAATCCCGATAAACTCATCTTT.

This clone was seen repeatedly, ten times or more. For this DNA, TCRdb reports the protein of a much larger clone, which diverges at residue 8, most likely from a read error; the protein presented here is translated directly from the DNA. The V call is TRDV1, the J call TRDJ1; D is uncertain. Matching the DNA to germline supplied the J gene, which TCRdb does not give. Germline CDR1 and CDR2: TSWWSYY and QGS. V lost 4 bases and J 7 bases, leaving 16 bases between the germline ends. The CDR3 length is 14 residues. The CDR3 sequence is CALGGFPLSGKLIF. The CDR3 nucleotides are TGTGCTCTTGGGGGGTTTCCCCTTAGCGGTAAACTCATCTTT.

This clone has more than one count but fewer than ten. It is likely a read error: a sequence one base away is far more abundant. Other DNA sequences in the same sample also yield this CDR3. J is TRDJ1 and V is TRDV1, with 10 bases lining up with TRDD3. TCRdb lists no J gene, so it was determined here by aligning the DNA to germline. The V gene end was trimmed by 6 bases and the J gene end by 0 bases; junction bases not matched to a gene: 28. Germline V lookup: CDR1 TSWWSYY, CDR2 QGS. The CDR3 is made up of 23 amino acids. In DNA form, the CDR3 reads TGTGCTCTTGGAGAATTGCTTCCCGCGCGAGGGAGAGGGGGGATACGCGACACCGATAAACTCATCTTT. Translating it yields CALGELLPARGRGGIRDTDKLIF.

This clone has just a few counts. This sequence is one base from a far larger clone and is likely a read error. The same CDR3 arises from other DNA sequences in this sample as well. No J gene was named, though the V gene is TRDV1; the table gives TRDD3 as D, unverified against the DNA. Germline V gene sequence: CDR1 TSWWSYY, CDR2 QGS. The CDR3 is 28 residues long. The CDR3 spells CALGELILLPTIKILGADIGPTGDKLIF. The DNA for the CDR3 is TGTGCTCTTGGGGAACTGATCCTGCTTCCTACGATAAAAATACTGGGGGCCGATATCGGCCCGACGGGCGATAAGCTCATCTTT.

This clone turned up a few times. The TCRdb protein, from a much larger clone, departs from this DNA's translation at residue 17, likely by read error; the protein shown derives from the DNA. This rearrangement joins TRDV1 to TRDJ1, with 10 positions matching TRDD3. Here the J gene came from matching the DNA to germline, since TCRdb omits it. The CDR3 is 21 residues long. From germline, CDR1 is TSWWSYY and CDR2 QGS. CDR3 loop: CALGDHFLILGGYRGTNKLIF. CDR3 coding DNA: TGTGCTCTTGGGGACCACTTCCTTATTCTTGGGGGATACCGGGGCACCAATAAACTCATCTTT.